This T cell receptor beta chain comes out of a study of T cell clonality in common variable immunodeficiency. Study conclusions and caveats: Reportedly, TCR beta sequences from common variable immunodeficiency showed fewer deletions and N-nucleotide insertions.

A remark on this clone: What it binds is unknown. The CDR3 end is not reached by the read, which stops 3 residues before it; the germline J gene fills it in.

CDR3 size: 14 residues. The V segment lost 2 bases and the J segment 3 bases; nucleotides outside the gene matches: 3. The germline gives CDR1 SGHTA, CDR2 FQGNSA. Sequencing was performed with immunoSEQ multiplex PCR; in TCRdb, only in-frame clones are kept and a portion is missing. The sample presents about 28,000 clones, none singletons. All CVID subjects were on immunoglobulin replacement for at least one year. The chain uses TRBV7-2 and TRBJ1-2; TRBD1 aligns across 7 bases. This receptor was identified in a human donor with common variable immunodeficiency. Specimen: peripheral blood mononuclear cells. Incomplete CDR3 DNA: TGTGCCAGCAGCTTAAGGCAGGGGGACTATGGC. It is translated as CASSLRQGDYG. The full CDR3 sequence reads CASSLRQGDYGYTF.